A single sample is the source of the 6 T cell receptor beta chains below, sequenced in a study of T cell repertoires in cytomegalovirus infection. TCRdb reprocessed the reads with MiXCR, giving one entry per CDR3 protein. The table includes a few hundred thousand distinct CDR3 sequences, approximately 9.5% detected once. The sample was PBMCs. Receptors originate from a human donor in good health (CMV status not recorded). Some clones in this sample may be carry-over from other donors' samples.

This clonotype was seen only a few times. This chain connects TRBV27 to TRBJ1-1; D is unclear. Germline-derived CDR1 and CDR2 are MNHEY and SMNVEV (reference sequence). The CDR3 consists of 14 residues. V was shortened by 8 bases and J by 1 base, with 14 bases between the two germline ends. CDR3 residues: CASRSFWENTEAFF. CDR3 in DNA: TGTGCCAGCCGAAGTTTCTGGGAGAACACTGAAGCTTTCTTT.

This clonotype was recorded many times. The chain recombines TRBV7-9 with TRBJ1-5; D is unclear. Germline CDR1 and CDR2: SEHNR and FQNEAQ (reference sequence). This CDR3 contains 13 residues. V dropped 5 bases and J dropped 0 bases, with 5 bases sitting between them. The CDR3 DNA is TGTGCCAGCAGCCTGAATAGCAATCAGCCCCAGCATTTT. Translated, it gives CASSLNSNQPQHF.

The chain has TRBV7-2 and TRBJ2-3, with 7 bases fitting TRBD1. This CDR3 is 14 amino acids long. The germline gives CDR1 SGHTA, CDR2 FQGNSA. Trimming at V came to 8 bases and at J to 2 bases, leaving 7 bases not matched to a gene. The CDR3, as DNA: TGTGCCAGCCGCTCAGGGGGTTCCACAGATACGCAGTATTTT. It specifies CASRSGGSTDTQYF. The full variable domain, completed using reference TRBV7-2 and TRBJ2-3, is GAGVSQSPSNKVTEKGKDVELRCDPISGHTALYWYRQSLGQGLEFLIYFQGNSAPDKSGLPSDRFSAERTGGSVSTLTIQRTQQEDSAVYLCASRSGGSTDTQYFGPGTRLTVL.

The CDR3 protein is CAITNRQGGHYEQYF. CDR3 DNA sequence: TGTGCCATCACCAACCGACAGGGCGGGCACTACGAGCAGTACTTC. The genes are TRBV10-3 and TRBJ2-7, with TRBD1 identical over 7 bases. CDR3 length: 15 amino acids. V was pared by 7 bases and J by 3 bases, with 12 bases of the junction left unmatched. CDR1 and CDR2 (germline): ENHRY, SYGVKD.

The V gene is TRBV11-3, the J gene TRBJ2-3; a weak D match, TRBD1 (6 bases). The CDR3 is 13 amino acids. The V and J ends lost 8 bases and 2 bases respectively, with 11 bases between them. The germline CDR1 and CDR2 sequences are SGHNT and YENEEA. The CDR3 DNA reads TGTGCCAGCGGCCGGGACACCACAGATACGCAGTATTTT. Its translation: CASGRDTTDTQYF.

This clonotype was recorded at least ten times. The chain combines TRBV7-8 with TRBJ2-5; D ambiguous. CDR3 length: 15 amino acids. The V gene lost 1 base and the J gene lost 4 bases, with 13 bases spanning the gap. The germline gives CDR1 SGHVS, CDR2 FQNEAQ. DNA for the CDR3: TGTGCCAGCAGCTTAGTATGGGGATATAGAGAGACCCAGTACTTC. Encoded protein: CASSLVWGYRETQYF.